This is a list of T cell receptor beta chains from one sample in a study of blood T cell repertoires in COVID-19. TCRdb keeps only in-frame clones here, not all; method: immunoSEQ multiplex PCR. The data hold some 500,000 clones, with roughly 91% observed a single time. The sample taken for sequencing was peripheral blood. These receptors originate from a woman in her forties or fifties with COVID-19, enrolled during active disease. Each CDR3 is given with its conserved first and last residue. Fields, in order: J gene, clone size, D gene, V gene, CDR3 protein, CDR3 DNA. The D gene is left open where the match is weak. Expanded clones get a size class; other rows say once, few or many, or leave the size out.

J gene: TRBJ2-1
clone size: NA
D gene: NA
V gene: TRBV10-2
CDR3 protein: CASKNQGTGHNEQFF
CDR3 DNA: TGCGCCAGCAAGAACCAGGGCACTGGGCACAATGAGCAGTTCTTC

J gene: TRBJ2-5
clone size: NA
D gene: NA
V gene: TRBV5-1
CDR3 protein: CASSLVIVRGLAGETQYF
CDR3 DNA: TGCGCCAGCAGCTTGGTAATAGTGCGGGGGCTCGCGGGAGAGACCCAGTACTTC

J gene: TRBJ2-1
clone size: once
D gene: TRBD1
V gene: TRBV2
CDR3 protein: CASSEAGQGFSEQFF
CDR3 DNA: TGTGCCAGCAGTGAAGCTGGACAGGGTTTTAGTGAGCAGTTCTTC

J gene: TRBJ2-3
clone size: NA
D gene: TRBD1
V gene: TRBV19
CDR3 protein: CASSMMRGGGTDTQYF
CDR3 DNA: TGTGCCAGTAGTATGATGAGAGGGGGCGGCACAGATACGCAGTATTTT

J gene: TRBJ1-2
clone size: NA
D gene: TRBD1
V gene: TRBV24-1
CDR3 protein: CATSDQWTGVDGYTF
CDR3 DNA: TGTGCCACCAGTGATCAATGGACAGGGGTTGACGGCTACACCTTC

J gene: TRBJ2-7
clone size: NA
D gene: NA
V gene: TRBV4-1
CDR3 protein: CASSQARVSYEQYF
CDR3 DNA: TGCGCCAGCAGCCAAGCGAGGGTTTCCTACGAGCAGTACTTC

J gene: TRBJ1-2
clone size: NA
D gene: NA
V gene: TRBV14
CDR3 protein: CASSVYLRAGYTF
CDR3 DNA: TGTGCCAGCAGCGTGTACCTCAGGGCTGGCTACACCTTC

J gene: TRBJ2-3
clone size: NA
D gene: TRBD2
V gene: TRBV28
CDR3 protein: CASSSKGWTSGGATDTQYF
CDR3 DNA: TGTGCCAGCAGTTCCAAGGGATGGACTAGCGGGGGGGCAACAGATACGCAGTATTTT

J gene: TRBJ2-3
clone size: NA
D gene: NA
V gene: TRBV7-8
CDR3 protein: CASSLGTDLATQYF
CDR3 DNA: TGTGCCAGCAGCTTAGGGACAGACCTAGCTACGCAGTATTTT

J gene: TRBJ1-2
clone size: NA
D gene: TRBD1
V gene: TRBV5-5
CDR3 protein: CASSWGQGAYGYTF
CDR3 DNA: TGTGCCAGCAGCTGGGGACAGGGGGCATACGGCTACACCTTC

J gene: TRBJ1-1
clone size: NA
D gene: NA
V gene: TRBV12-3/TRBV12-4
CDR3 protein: CASSFEGNTEAFF
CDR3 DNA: TGTGCCAGCAGTTTTGAGGGGAACACTGAAGCTTTCTTT

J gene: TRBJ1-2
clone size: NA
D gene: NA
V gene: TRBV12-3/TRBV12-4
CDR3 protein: CASSLQEAGGYTF
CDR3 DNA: TGTGCCAGCAGTTTACAGGAGGCCGGAGGCTACACCTTC

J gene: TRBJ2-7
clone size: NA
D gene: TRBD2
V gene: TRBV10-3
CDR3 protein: CASRPSGGSRDYEQYF
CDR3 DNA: TGTGCCAGCCGTCCTAGCGGGGGATCAAGGGATTACGAGCAGTACTTC

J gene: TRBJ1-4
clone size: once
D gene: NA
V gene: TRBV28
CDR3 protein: CASIGVGEKLFF
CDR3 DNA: TGTGCCAGCATCGGGGTCGGTGAAAAACTGTTTTTT

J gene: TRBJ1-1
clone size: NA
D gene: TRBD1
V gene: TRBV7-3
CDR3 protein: CASSRQGDSTEAFF
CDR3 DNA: TGTGCCAGCAGCCGACAGGGTGATTCAACTGAAGCTTTCTTT

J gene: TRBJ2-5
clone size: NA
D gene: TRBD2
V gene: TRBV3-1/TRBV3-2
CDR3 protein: CASSRMLTSGVTETQYF
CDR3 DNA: TGTGCCAGCAGCCGAATGCTAACTAGCGGGGTAACAGAGACCCAGTACTTC

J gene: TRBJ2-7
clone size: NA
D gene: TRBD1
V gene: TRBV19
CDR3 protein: CASRDRGGYEQYF
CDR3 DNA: TGTGCCAGTAGGGACAGGGGGGGTTACGAGCAGTACTTC

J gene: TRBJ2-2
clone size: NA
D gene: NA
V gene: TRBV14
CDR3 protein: CASSPWRSTGELFF
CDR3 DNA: TGTGCCAGCAGCCCGTGGAGGAGCACCGGGGAGCTGTTTTTT

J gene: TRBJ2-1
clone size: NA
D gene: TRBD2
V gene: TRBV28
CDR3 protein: CASSFASGGWYNEQFF
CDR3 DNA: TGTGCCAGCAGTTTCGCTAGCGGGGGGTGGTACAATGAGCAGTTCTTC

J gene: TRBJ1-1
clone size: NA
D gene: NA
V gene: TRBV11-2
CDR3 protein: CASSAQGNTEAFF
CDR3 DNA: TGTGCCAGCAGTGCACAGGGGAACACTGAAGCTTTCTTT